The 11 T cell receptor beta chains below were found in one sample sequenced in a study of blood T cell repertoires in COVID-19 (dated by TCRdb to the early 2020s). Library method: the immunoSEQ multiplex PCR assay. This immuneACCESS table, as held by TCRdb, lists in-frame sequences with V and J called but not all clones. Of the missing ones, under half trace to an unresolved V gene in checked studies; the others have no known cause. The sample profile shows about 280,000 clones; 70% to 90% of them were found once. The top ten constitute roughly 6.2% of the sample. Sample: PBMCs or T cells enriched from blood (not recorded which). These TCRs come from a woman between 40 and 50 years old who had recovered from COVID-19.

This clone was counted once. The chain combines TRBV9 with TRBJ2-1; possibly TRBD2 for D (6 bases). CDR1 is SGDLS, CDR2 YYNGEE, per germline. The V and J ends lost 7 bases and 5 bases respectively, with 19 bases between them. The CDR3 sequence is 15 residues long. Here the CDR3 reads CASRRDITVDNEQFF. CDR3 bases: TGTGCCAGCCGGAGGGATATAACGGTAGACAATGAGCAGTTCTTC.

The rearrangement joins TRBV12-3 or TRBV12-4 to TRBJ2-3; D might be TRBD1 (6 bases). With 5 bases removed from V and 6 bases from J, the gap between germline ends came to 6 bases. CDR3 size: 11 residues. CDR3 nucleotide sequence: TGTGCCAGCAGTCAGGGGGATACGCAGTATTTT. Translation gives CASSQGDTQYF.

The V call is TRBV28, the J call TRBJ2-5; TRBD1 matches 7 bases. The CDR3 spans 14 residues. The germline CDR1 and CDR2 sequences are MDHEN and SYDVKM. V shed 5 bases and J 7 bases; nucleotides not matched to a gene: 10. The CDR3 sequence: CASSLPGTEGTQYF. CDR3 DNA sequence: TGTGCCAGCAGTCTCCCCGGGACAGAGGGGACCCAGTACTTC.

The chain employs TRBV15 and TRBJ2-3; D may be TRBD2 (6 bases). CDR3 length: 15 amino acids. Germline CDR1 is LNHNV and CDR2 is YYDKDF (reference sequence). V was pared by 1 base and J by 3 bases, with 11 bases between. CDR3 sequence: CATSRGGGLTDTQYF. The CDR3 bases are TGTGCCACCAGCAGAGGTGGGGGACTTACAGATACGCAGTATTTT.

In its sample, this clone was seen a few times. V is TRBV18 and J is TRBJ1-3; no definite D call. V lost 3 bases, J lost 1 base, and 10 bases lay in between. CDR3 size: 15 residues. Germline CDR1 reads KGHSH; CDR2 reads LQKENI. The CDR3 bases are TGTGCCAGCTCACCGGATACAGCTTCTGGAAACACCATATATTTT. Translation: CASSPDTASGNTIYF.

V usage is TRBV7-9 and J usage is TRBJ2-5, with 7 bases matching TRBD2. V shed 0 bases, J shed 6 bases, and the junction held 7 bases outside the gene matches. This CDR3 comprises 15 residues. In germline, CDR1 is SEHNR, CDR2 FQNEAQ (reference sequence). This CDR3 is CASSLAAGVGKTQYF. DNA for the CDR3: TGTGCCAGCAGCTTAGCGGCGGGAGTCGGAAAGACCCAGTACTTC.

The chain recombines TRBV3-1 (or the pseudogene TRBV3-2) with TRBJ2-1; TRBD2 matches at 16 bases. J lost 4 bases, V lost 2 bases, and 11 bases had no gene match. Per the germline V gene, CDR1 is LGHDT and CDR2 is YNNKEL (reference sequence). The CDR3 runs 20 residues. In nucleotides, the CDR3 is TGTGCCAGCAGCCAAAAGGGACTAGCGGGAGGGCCATGGCCGTACAATGAGCAGTTCTTC. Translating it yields CASSQKGLAGGPWPYNEQFF.

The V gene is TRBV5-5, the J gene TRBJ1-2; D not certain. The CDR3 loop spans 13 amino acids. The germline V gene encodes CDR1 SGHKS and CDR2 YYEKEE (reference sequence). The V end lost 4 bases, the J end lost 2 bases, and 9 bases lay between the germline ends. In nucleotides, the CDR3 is TGTGCCAGCAGCGTGACGGAGAACTATGGCTACACCTTC. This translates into CASSVTENYGYTF.

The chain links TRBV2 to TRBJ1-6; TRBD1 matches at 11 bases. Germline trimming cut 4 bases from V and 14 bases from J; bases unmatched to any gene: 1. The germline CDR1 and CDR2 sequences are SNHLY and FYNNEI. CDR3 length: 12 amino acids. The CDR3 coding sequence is TGTGCCAGCAGTGGGGACAGGGGGGCCCTCCACTTT. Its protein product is CASSGDRGALHF.

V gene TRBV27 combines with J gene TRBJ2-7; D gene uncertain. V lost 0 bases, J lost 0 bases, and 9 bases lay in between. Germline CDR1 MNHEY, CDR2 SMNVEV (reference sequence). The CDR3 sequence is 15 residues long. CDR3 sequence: CASSLSRHSSYEQYF. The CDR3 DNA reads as TGTGCCAGCAGTTTATCCCGTCACTCCTCCTACGAGCAGTACTTC.

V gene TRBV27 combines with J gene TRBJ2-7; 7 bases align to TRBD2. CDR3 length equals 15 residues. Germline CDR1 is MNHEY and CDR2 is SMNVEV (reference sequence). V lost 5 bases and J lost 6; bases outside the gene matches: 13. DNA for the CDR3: TGTGCCAGCAGTAACCGGGGAGGGGTTCTGACCGAGCAGTACTTC. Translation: CASSNRGGVLTEQYF.